This T cell receptor beta chain was captured by sequencing in a study of cytomegalovirus exposure and HLA in healthy donors. Both 60 Vbeta primers and 13 Jbeta primers went into the PCR. Method: immunoSEQ multiplex PCR; TCRdb's copy keeps in-frame clones and lacks some. The sample contains 120,000 to 150,000 clones, roughly four fifths of which appear only once. In its sample, this clone was seen once. Input material: PBMCs. The origin of this receptor is a man between 40 and 49 years old in good health and CMV-seropositive.

In DNA form, the CDR3 reads TGTGCCAGCAGTGGTACTTCTGCGAACACCGGGGAGCTGTTTTTT. It specifies CASSGTSANTGELFF. The J gene is TRBJ2-2, the V gene TRBV2, with D unresolved. This CDR3 region has 15 residues. Germline assignment: CDR1 SNHLY and CDR2 FYNNEI. V was clipped by 4 bases and J by 0 bases, with 9 bases between them. Using reference TRBV2 and TRBJ2-2 for the parts outside the CDR3, the full variable domain is EPEVTQTPSHQVTQMGQEVILRCVPISNHLYFYWYRQILGQKVEFLVSFYNNEISEKSEIFDDQFSVERPDGSNFTLKIRSTKLEDSAMYFCASSGTSANTGELFFGEGSRLTVL.